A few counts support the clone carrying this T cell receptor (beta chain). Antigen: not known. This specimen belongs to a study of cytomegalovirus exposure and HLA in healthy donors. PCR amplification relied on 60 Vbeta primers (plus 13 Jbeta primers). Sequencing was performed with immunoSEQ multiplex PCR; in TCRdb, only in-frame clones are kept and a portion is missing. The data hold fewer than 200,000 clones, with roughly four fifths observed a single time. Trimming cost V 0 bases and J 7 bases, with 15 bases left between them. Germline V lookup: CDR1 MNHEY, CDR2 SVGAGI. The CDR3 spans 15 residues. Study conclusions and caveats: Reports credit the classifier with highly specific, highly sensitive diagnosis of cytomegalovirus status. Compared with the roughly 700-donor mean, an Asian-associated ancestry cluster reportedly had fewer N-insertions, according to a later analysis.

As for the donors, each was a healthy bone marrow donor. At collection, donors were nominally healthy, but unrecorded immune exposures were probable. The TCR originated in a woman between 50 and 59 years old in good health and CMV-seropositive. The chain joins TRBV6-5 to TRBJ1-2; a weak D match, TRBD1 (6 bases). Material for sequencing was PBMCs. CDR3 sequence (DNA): TGTGCCAGCAGTTACTCGAGGGACACCAGGGGTGGCTACACCTTC. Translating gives CASSYSRDTRGGYTF.